The rows below give T cell receptor beta chains drawn from one sample of a study of blood T cell repertoires in COVID-19. Clones were read by immunoSEQ multiplex PCR, and TCRdb kept only the in-frame ones, dropping some. The data show about 150,000 clones, 70% to 90% seen once. The sample comprised peripheral blood. Receptors originate from a man in his forties or fifties with active or convalescent COVID-19. The CDR3 runs from the conserved cysteine through the conserved F or W. Fields, in order: clone size, V gene, D gene, J gene, CDR3 protein, CDR3 DNA. A D gene is named only where the DNA matches it firmly. Size values are once, few and many counts, or a class for expanded clones, and some rows have none.

>-|TRBV27|-|TRBJ1-5
CASSLFWALPGSNQPQHF
TGTGCCAGCAGTTTATTTTGGGCCCTCCCGGGGAGCAATCAGCCCCAGCATTTT
>-|TRBV24-1|-|TRBJ1-4
CATSDAGTAGEKLFF
TGTGCCACCAGTGACGCGGGGACTGCAGGGGAAAAACTGTTTTTT
>-|TRBV5-6|TRBD2|TRBJ2-7
CASSLNPGLAKYEQYF
TGTGCCAGCAGCTTGAATCCGGGACTAGCTAAATACGAGCAGTACTTC
>-|TRBV4-3|TRBD2|TRBJ2-7
CASSQTTTSGKDLPAYEQYF
TGCGCCAGCAGCCAAACCACGACTAGCGGGAAGGACCTTCCAGCCTACGAGCAGTACTTC
>-|TRBV27|-|TRBJ1-6
CASSLRGNNSPLHF
TGTGCCAGCAGTTTAAGGGGGAATAATTCACCCCTCCACTTT
>-|TRBV4-3|-|TRBJ2-1
CASSSRGAGGNEQFF
TGCGCCAGCAGTAGCCGGGGGGCCGGGGGAAATGAGCAGTTCTTC
>once|TRBV6-5|-|TRBJ1-2
CASSYSGQGDGYTF
TGTGCCAGCAGTTACTCTGGGCAGGGTGACGGCTACACCTTC
>-|TRBV11-2|TRBD1|TRBJ2-2
CASSPSPGTGTLGLFF
TGTGCCAGCAGCCCATCCCCCGGGACAGGGACGTTAGGGCTGTTTTTT
>-|TRBV29-1|TRBD1|TRBJ2-7
CSVTGTAYYEQYF
TGCAGCGTTACCGGGACAGCTTACTACGAGCAGTACTTC
>-|TRBV19|-|TRBJ2-1
CASSMFQGYEQFF
TGTGCCAGTAGTATGTTCCAGGGGTATGAGCAGTTCTTC
>many|TRBV5-1|-|TRBJ2-7
CASSLAQGGYEQYF
TGCGCCAGCAGCTTGGCCCAGGGAGGCTACGAGCAGTACTTC
>-|TRBV5-4|TRBD2|TRBJ2-7
CASRRTSGGHYEQYF
TGTGCCAGCAGACGGACTAGCGGGGGCCACTACGAGCAGTACTTC
>-|TRBV21-1|-|TRBJ1-2
CASSVTGYGYTF
TGTGCCAGCAGCGTCACAGGGTATGGCTACACCTTC
>-|TRBV6-6|TRBD2|TRBJ2-3
CASSPPLRGRASDTQYF
TGTGCCAGCAGTCCGCCTCTTCGCGGGAGGGCCTCAGATACGCAGTATTTT
>-|TRBV15|TRBD1|TRBJ1-4
CATSGDRGRGEKLFF
TGTGCCACCAGCGGCGACAGGGGGCGAGGTGAAAAACTGTTTTTT
>once|TRBV4-3|-|TRBJ1-1
CASSQEEGLVTEAFF
TGCGCCAGCAGCCAAGAGGAGGGGTTGGTCACTGAAGCTTTCTTT
>-|TRBV18|-|TRBJ1-1
CASSSGQQNTEAFF
TGTGCCAGCTCAAGTGGACAGCAAAACACTGAAGCTTTCTTT
>many|TRBV4-1|TRBD2|TRBJ2-5
CASTFWEGQGETQYF
TGCGCCAGCACTTTTTGGGAGGGCCAGGGTGAGACCCAGTACTTC
>-|TRBV2|TRBD1|TRBJ1-2
CASRRGQLYGYTF
TGTGCCAGCAGGCGGGGACAGCTGTATGGCTACACCTTC
>-|TRBV9|TRBD2|TRBJ2-1
CASSGTRGESSSYNEQFF
TGTGCCAGCAGCGGGACTAGAGGCGAATCGAGCTCCTACAATGAGCAGTTCTTC
>-|TRBV7-2|TRBD1|TRBJ2-1
CASSFGQGNYNEQFF
TGTGCCAGCAGCTTCGGACAGGGTAACTACAATGAGCAGTTCTTC
>-|TRBV19|TRBD1|TRBJ2-3
CASSSGQGTDTQYF
TGTGCCAGTAGTTCCGGACAGGGTACAGATACGCAGTATTTT
>-|TRBV4-1|-|TRBJ2-5
CASSKRQEEETQYF
TGCGCCAGCAGCAAGAGGCAGGAGGAAGAGACCCAGTACTTC
>-|TRBV11-2|-|TRBJ2-1
CASSSSSAIYNEQFF
TGTGCCAGCAGCTCGTCAAGCGCAATTTACAATGAGCAGTTCTTC